The clone carrying this TCR beta chain was observed at least ten times. Antigen: not known. These data belong to a study of T cell repertoires in cytomegalovirus infection. V lost 5 bases, J lost 8 bases, and 11 bases stayed unmatched. The CDR3 covers 15 residues. CDR1 MNHNS and CDR2 SASEGT come from the germline V gene. TCRdb reanalysed the reads using MiXCR and keeps one entry per CDR3 protein. The sample carries under 300,000 distinct CDR3 sequences, roughly 21% recorded once. The chain recombines TRBV6-1 with TRBJ1-4; 7 nucleotides agree with TRBD1. The specimen comprised cultured PBMCs, sampled from culture after CMV antigen stimulation. The receptor comes from a human donor in good health (CMV status not recorded). Some clones in this sample may be carry-over from other donors' samples. In DNA form, the CDR3 reads TGTGCCAGCAGTACCCAACAGGGGACCAACGAAAAACTGTTTTTT. Its protein is CASSTQQGTNEKLFF.